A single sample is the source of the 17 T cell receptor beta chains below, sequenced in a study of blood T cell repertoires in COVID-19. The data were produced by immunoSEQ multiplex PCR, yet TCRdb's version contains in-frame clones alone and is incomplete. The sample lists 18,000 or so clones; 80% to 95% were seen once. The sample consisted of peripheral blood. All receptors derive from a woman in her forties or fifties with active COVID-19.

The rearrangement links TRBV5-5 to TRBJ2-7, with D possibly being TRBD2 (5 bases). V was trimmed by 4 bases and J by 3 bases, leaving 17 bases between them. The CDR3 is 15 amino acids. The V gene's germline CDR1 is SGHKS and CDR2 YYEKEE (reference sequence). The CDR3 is CASSDPRTGDYEQYF. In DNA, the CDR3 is TGTGCCAGCAGCGACCCGAGGACTGGAGACTACGAGCAGTACTTC.

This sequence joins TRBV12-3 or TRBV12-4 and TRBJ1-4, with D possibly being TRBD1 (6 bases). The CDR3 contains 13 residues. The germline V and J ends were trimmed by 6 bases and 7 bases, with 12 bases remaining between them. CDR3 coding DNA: TGTGCCAGCAGACAGGGCGTCGGTGAAAAACTGTTTTTT. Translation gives CASRQGVGEKLFF.

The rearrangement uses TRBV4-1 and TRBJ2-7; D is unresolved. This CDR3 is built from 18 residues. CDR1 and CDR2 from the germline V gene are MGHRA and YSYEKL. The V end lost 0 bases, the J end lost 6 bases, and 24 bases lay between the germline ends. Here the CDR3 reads CASSQEPTRRLGGSEQYF. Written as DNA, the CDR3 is TGCGCCAGCAGCCAAGAGCCCACAAGAAGGCTAGGTGGATCCGAGCAGTACTTC.

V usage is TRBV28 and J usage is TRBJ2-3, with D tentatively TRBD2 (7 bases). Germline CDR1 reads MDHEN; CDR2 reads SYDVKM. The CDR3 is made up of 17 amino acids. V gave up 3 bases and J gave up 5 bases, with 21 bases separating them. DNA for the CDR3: TGTGCCAGCAGTTTCCCCGGGGGCGGGAGATTAAGAGATACGCAGTATTTT. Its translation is CASSFPGGGRLRDTQYF.

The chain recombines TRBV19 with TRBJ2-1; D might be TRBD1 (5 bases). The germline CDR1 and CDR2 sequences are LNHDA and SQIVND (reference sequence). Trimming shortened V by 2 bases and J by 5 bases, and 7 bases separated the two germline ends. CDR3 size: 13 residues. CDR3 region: CASSITGNNEQFF. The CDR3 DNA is TGTGCCAGTAGTATAACAGGCAACAATGAGCAGTTCTTC.

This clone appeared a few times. The CDR3 spells CASSLVGGTNEKLFF. As DNA, the CDR3 is TGTGCCAGCAGCTTAGTCGGGGGTACTAATGAAAAACTGTTTTTT. The chain uses TRBV7-9 and TRBJ1-4; possible D gene TRBD1, 5 bases. Germline V lookup: CDR1 SEHNR, CDR2 FQNEAQ (reference sequence). V was shortened by 1 base and J by 2 bases, with 8 bases between the two germline ends. The CDR3 contains 15 residues.

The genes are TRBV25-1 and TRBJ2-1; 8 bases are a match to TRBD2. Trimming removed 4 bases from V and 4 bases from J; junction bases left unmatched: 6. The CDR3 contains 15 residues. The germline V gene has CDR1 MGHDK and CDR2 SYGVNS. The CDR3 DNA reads TGTGCCAGCAGTGCTAGAATAGCGGGGTACAATGAGCAGTTCTTC. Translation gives CASSARIAGYNEQFF.

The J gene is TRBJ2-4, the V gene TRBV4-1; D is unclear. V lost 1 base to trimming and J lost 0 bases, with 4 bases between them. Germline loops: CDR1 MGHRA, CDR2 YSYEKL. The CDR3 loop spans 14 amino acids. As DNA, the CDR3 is TGCGCCAGCAGCCAAGGAGAAGCCAAAAACATTCAGTACTTC. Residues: CASSQGEAKNIQYF.

CDR3 loop: CASSARGSPLHF. The CDR3 bases are TGTGCCAGCAGTGCCAGGGGATCACCCCTCCACTTT. V and J are TRBV2 and TRBJ1-6; D perhaps matches TRBD1 (6 bases). Per the germline V gene, CDR1 is SNHLY and CDR2 is FYNNEI. Trimming shortened V by 4 bases and J by 10 bases, and 8 bases separated the two germline ends. This CDR3 comprises 12 residues.

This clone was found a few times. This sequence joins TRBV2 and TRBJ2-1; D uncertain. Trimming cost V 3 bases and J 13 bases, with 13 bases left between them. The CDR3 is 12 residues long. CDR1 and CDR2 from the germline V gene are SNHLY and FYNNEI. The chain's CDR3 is CASSDMGRIQFF. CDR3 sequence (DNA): TGTGCCAGCAGTGATATGGGCAGGATACAGTTCTTC. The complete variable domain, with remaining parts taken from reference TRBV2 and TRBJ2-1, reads EPEVTQTPSHQVTQMGQEVILRCVPISNHLYFYWYRQILGQKVEFLVSFYNNEISEKSEIFDDQFSVERPDGSNFTLKIRSTKLEDSAMYFCASSDMGRIQFFGPGTRLTVL.

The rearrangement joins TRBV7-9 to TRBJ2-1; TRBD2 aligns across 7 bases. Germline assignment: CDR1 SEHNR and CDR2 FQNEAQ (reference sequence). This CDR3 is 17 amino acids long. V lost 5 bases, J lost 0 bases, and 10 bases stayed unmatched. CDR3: CASSTTSASSSYNEQFF. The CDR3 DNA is TGTGCCAGCAGCACTACTAGCGCGTCAAGCTCCTACAATGAGCAGTTCTTC. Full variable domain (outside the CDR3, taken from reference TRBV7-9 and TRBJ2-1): DTGVSQNPRHKITKRGQNVTFRCDPISEHNRLYWYRQTLGQGPEFLTYFQNEAQLEKSRLLSDRFSAERPKGSFSTLEIQRTEQGDSAMYLCASSTTSASSSYNEQFFGPGTRLTVL.

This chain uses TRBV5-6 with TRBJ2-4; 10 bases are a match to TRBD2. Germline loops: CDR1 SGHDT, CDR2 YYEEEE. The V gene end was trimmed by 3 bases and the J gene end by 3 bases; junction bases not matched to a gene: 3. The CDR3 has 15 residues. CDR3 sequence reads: CASSYLAGDKNIQYF. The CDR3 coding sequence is TGTGCCAGCAGCTATCTAGCGGGAGACAAAAACATTCAGTACTTC.

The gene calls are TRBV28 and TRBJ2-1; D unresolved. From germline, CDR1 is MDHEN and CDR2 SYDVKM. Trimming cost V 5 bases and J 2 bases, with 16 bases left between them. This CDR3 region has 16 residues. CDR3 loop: CASSPRRSRTYNEQFF. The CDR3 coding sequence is TGTGCCAGCAGTCCCCGTCGGAGCCGCACCTACAATGAGCAGTTCTTC.

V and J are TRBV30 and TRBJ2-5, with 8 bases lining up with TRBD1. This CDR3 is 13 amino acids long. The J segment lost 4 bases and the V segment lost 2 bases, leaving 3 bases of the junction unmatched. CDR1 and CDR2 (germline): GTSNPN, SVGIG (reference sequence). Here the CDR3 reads CAWSKDRGETQYF. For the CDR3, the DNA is TGTGCCTGGAGTAAAGACAGGGGAGAGACCCAGTACTTC.

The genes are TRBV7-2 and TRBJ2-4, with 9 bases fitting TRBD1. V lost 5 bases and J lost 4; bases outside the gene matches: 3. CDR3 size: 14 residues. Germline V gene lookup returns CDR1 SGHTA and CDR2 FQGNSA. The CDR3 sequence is CASSPQGAKNIQYF. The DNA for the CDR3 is TGTGCCAGCAGCCCACAGGGGGCTAAAAACATTCAGTACTTC.

The CDR3 here is CSARGPYEQYF. CDR3 nucleotides: TGCAGTGCTAGGGGGCCGTACGAGCAGTACTTC. The rearrangement joins TRBV20-1 to TRBJ2-7; a weak D match, TRBD1 (5 bases). The V gene lost 3 bases and the J gene lost 4 bases, with 7 bases spanning the gap. The CDR3 totals 11 residues. Germline V gene data show CDR1 as DFQATT and CDR2 as SNEGSKA (reference sequence).

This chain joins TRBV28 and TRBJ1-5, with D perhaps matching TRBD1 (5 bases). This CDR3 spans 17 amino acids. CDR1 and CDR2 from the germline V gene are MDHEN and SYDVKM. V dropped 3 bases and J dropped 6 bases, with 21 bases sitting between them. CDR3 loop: CASSFPFRQNLGQPQHF. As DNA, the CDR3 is TGTGCCAGCAGTTTCCCCTTCCGACAGAACTTGGGTCAGCCCCAGCATTTT. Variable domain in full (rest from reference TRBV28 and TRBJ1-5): DVKVTQSSRYLVKRTGEKVFLECVQDMDHENMFWYRQDPGLGLRLIYFSYDVKMKEKGDIPEGYSVSREKKERFSLILESASTNQTSMYLCASSFPFRQNLGQPQHFGDGTRLSIL.